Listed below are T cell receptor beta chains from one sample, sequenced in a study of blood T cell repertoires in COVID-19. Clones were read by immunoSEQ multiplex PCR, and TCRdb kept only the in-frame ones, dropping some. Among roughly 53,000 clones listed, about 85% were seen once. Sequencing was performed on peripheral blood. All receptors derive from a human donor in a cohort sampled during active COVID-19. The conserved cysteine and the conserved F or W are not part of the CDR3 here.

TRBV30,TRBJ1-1,ALEDRTEAF
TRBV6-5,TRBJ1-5,ASRPTGTGNQPQH
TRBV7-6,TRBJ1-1,ASSSPGGTEAF
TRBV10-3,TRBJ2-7,AISEEQVSYEQY
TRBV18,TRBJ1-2,ASSSGQGDFNGYT
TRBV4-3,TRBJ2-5,ASSQGGRAWETQY
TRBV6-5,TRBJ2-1,ASSLTPSSYNEQF
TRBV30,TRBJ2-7,AWSVISGDYEQY
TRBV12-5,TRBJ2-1,ASGFPGSYNEQF
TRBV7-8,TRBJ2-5,ASSWGLVKGTQY